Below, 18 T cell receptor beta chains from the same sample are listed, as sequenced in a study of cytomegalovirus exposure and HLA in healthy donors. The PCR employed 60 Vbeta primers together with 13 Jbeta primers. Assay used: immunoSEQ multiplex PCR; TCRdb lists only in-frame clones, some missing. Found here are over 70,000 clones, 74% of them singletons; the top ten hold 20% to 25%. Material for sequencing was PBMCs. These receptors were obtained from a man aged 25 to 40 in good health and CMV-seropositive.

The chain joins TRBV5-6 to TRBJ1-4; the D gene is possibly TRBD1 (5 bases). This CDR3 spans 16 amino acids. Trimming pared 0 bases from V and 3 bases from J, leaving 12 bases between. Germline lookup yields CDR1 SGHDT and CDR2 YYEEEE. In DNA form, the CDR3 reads TGTGCCAGCAGCTTGGAGCCCAGGGAGGCTAATGAAAAACTGTTTTTT. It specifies CASSLEPREANEKLFF.

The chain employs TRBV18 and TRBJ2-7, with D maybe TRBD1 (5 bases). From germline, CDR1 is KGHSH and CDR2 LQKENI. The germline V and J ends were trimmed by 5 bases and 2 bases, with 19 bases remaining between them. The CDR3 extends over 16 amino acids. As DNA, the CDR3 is TGTGCCAGCTCAGGTTCAGGGCGGTTTGGTGCCTACGAGCAGTACTTC. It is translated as CASSGSGRFGAYEQYF.

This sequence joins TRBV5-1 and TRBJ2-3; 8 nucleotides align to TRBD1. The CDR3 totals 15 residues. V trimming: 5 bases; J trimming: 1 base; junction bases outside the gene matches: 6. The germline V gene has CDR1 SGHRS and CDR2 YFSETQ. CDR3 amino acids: CASSPPDRGTDTQYF. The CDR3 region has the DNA TGCGCCAGCAGTCCTCCGGACAGGGGCACAGATACGCAGTATTTT.

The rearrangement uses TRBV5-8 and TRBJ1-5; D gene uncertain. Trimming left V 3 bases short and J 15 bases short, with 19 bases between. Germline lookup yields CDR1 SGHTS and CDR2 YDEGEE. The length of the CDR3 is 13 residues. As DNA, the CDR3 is TGTGCCAGCAGCTCTGCCAGCTATTGTGGGCTGCATTTT. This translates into CASSSASYCGLHF. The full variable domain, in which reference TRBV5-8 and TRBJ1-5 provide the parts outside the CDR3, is EAGVTQSPTHLIKTRGQQATLRCSPISGHTSVYWYQQALGLGLQFLLWYDEGEERNRGNFPPRFSGRQFPNYSSELNVNALELEDSALYLCASSSASYCGLHFGDGTRLSIL.

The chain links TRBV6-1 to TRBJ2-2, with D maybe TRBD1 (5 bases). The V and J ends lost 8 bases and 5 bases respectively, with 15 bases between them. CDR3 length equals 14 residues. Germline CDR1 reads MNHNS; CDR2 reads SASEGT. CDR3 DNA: TGTGCCAGCTGGACATCGGCTAGGACCGGGGAGCTGTTTTTT. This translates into CASWTSARTGELFF.

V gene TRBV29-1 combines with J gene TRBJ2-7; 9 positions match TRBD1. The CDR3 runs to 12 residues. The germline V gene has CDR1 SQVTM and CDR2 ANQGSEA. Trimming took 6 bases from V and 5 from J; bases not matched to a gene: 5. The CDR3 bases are TGCAGCGTGGACGACAGGGGGAACGAGCAGTACTTC. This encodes CSVDDRGNEQYF.

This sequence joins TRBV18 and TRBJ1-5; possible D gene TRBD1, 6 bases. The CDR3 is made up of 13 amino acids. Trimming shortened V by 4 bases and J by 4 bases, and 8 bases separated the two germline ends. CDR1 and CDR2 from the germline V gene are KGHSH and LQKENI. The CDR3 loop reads CASSLGQNQPQHF. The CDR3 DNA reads TGTGCCAGCTCACTCGGACAGAATCAGCCCCAGCATTTT.

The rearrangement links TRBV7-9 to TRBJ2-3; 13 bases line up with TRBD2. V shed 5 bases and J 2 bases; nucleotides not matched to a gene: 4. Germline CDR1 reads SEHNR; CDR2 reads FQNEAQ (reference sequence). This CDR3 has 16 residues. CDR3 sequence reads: CASSAGLAGITDTQYF. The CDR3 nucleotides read TGTGCCAGCAGCGCGGGACTAGCGGGGATCACAGATACGCAGTATTTT.

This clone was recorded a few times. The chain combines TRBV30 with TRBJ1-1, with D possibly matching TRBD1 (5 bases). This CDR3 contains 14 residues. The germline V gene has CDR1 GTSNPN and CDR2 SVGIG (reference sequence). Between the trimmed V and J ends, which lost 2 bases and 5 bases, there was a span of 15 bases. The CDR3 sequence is CAWSITGFWTEAFF. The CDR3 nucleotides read TGTGCCTGGAGTATTACAGGCTTTTGGACTGAAGCTTTCTTT.

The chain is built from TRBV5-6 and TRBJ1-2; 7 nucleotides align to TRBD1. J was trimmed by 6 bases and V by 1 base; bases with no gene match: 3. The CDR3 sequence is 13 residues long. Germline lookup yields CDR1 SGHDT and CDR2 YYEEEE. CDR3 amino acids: CASSLTTGDGYTF. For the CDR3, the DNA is TGTGCCAGCAGCTTGACTACAGGGGATGGCTACACCTTC.

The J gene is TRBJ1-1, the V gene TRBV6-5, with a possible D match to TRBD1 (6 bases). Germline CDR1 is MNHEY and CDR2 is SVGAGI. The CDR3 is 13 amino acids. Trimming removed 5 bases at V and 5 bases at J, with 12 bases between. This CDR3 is CASSNTQGTEAFF. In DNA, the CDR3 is TGTGCCAGCAGTAACACCCAGGGGACTGAAGCTTTCTTT.

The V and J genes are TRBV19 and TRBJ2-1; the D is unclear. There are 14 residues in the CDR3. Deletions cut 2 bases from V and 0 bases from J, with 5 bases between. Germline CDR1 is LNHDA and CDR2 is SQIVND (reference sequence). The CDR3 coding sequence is TGTGCCAGTAGTATATATTCCTCCTACAATGAGCAGTTCTTC. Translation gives CASSIYSSYNEQFF.

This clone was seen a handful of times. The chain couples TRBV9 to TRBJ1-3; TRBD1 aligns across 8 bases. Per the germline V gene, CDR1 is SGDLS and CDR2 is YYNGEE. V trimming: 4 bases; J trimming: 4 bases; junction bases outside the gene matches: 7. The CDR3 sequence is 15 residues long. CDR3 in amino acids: CASSPGQGKGNTIYF. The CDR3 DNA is TGTGCCAGCAGCCCAGGACAGGGTAAAGGAAACACCATATATTTT. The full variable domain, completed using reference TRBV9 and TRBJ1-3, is DSGVTQTPKHLITATGQRVTLRCSPRSGDLSVYWYQQSLDQGLQFLIQYYNGEERAKGNILERFSAQQFPDLHSELNLSSLELGDSALYFCASSPGQGKGNTIYFGEGSWLTVV.

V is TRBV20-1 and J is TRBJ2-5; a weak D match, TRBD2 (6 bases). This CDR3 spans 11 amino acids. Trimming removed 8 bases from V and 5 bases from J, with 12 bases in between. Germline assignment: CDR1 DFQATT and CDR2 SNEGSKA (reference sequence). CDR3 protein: CSSEEGETQYF. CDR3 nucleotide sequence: TGCAGTTCGGAGGAGGGGGAGACCCAGTACTTC.

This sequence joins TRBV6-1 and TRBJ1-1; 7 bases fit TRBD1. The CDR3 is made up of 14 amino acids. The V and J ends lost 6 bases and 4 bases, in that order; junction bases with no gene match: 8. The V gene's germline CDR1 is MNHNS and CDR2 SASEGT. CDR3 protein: CASRSTGFSTEAFF. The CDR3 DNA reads TGTGCCAGCAGGTCGACAGGGTTCAGCACTGAAGCTTTCTTT.

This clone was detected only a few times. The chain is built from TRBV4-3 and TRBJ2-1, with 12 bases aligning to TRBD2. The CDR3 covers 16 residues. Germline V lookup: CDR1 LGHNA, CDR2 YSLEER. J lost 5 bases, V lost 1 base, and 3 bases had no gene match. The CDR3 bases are TGCGCCAGCAGCCAAGCCCTAGCGGGAGGGGACAATGAGCAGTTCTTC. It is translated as CASSQALAGGDNEQFF.

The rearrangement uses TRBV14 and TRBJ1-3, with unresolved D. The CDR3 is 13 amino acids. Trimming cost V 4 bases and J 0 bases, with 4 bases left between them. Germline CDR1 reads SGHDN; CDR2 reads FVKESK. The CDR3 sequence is CASSRSSGNTIYF. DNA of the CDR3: TGTGCCAGCAGCCGTAGCTCTGGAAACACCATATATTTT.

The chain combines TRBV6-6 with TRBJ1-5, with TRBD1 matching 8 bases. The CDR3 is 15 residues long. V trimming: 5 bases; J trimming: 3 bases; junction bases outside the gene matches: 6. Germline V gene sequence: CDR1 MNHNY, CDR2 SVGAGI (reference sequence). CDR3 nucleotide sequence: TGTGCCAGCAGTCCGACAGGGGCGCACAATCAGCCCCAGCATTTT. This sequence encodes CASSPTGAHNQPQHF.